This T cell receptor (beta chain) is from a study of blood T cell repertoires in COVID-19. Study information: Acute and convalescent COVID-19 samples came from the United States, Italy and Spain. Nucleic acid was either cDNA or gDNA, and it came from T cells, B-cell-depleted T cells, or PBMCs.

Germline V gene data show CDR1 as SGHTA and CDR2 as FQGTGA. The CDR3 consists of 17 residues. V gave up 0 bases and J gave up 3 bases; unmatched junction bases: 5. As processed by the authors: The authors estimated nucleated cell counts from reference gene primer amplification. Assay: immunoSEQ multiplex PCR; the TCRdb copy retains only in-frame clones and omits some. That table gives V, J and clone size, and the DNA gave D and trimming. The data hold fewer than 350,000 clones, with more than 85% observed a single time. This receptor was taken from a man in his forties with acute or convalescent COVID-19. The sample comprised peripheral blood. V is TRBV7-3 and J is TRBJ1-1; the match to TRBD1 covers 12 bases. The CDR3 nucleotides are TGTGCCAGCAGCTTAACCGGGACAGGGGGCTCGTACACTGAAGCTTTCTTT. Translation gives CASSLTGTGGSYTEAFF. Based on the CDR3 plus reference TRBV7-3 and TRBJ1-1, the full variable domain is GAGVSQTPSNKVTEKGKYVELRCDPISGHTALYWYRQSLGQGPEFLIYFQGTGAADDSGLPNDRFFAVRPEGSVSTLKIQRTERGDSAVYLCASSLTGTGGSYTEAFFGQGTRLTVV.